Below, 3 T cell receptor beta chains from the same sample are listed, as sequenced in a study of cytomegalovirus exposure and HLA in healthy donors. Repertoires were generated with immunoSEQ multiplex PCR, while TCRdb's copy carries only in-frame clones and drops some. The table includes 45,000 to 70,000 clones, about nine tenths detected once. The sample was PBMCs. The receptors were gathered from a man younger than 35 in good health and CMV-seronegative.

The rearrangement joins TRBV9 to TRBJ1-1; 10 bases map to TRBD1. CDR3 size: 17 residues. V was pared by 0 bases and J by 6 bases, with 11 bases of the junction left unmatched. Germline CDR1 SGDLS, CDR2 YYNGEE. In DNA form, the CDR3 reads TGTGCCAGCAGCGTAGATGGGGGGGACAGGGGCCCCCCTGAAGCTTTCTTT. It encodes CASSVDGGDRGPPEAFF.

A remark on this clone: A read error may account for a junction end that differs from germline. The chain links TRBV28 to TRBJ1-2, with 7 positions matching TRBD1. The germline V gene encodes CDR1 MDHEN and CDR2 SYDVKM. This CDR3 is 11 amino acids long. The CDR3 DNA follows: TGTGCCAGCAGTTCCCTTGGACAGGCCAACTTC. Translation: CASSSLGQANF.

The sample holds one count of this clone. V is TRBV11-3 and J is TRBJ2-1; 14 bases fit TRBD2. Germline V CDR1 and CDR2: SGHNT, YENEEA. This CDR3 is built from 17 residues. Losses at the gene ends were 4 bases for V and 7 bases for J; bases not matched to a gene: 9. The CDR3 spells CASSYARGLAGENEQFF. The CDR3 DNA reads as TGTGCCAGCAGCTACGCAAGGGGACTAGCGGGAGAGAATGAGCAGTTCTTC.